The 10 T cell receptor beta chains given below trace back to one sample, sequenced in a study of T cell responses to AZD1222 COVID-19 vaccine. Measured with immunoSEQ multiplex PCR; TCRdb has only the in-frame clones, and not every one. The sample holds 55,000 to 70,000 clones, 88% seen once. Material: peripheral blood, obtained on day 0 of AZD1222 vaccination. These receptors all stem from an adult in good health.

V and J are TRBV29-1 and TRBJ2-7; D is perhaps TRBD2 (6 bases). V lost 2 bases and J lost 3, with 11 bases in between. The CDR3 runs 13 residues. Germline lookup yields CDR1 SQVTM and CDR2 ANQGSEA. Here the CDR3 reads CSVESARGYEQYF. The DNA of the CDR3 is TGCAGCGTTGAATCCGCGCGGGGCTACGAGCAGTACTTC.

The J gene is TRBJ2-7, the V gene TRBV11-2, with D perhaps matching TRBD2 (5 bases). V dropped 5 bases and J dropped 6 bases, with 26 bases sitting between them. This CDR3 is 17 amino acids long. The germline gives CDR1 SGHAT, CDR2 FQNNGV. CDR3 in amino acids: CASSRGWERSFPGEQYF. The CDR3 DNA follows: TGTGCCAGCAGCCGCGGTTGGGAGAGGTCCTTTCCCGGCGAGCAGTACTTC.

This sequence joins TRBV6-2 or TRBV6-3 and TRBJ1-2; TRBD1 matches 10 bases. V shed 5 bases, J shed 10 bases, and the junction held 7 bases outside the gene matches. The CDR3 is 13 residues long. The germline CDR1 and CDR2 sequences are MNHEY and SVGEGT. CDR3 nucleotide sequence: TGTGCCAGCAGTGGAAGGGACAGGGGTTACTACACCTTC. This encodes CASSGRDRGYYTF.

CDR3 DNA sequence: TGTGCCAGCAGTTTAACGACTAGCGGCTTTCACGAGCAGTACTTC. As protein: CASSLTTSGFHEQYF. The chain is built from TRBV28 and TRBJ2-7; TRBD2 agrees at 9 bases. The V gene end was trimmed by 2 bases and the J gene end by 5 bases; junction bases not matched to a gene: 7. Per germline, CDR1 MDHEN and CDR2 SYDVKM. The CDR3 sequence is 15 residues long.

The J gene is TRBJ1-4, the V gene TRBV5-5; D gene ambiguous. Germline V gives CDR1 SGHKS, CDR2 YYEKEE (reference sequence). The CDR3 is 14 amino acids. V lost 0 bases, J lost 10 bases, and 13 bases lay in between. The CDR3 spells CASSLVVRERKLFF. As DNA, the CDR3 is TGTGCCAGCAGCTTGGTAGTACGTGAGAGAAAACTGTTTTTT. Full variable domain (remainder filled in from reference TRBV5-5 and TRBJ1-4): DAGVTQSPTHLIKTRGQQVTLRCSPISGHKSVSWYQQVLGQGPQFIFQYYEKEERGRGNFPDRFSARQFPNYSSELNVNALLLGDSALYLCASSLVVRERKLFFGSGTQLSVL.

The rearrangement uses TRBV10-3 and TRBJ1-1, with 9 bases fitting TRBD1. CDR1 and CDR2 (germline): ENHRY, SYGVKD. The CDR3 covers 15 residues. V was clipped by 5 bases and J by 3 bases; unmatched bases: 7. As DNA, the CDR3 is TGTGCCATCAGTCGAGGGACAGGGCGATACACTGAAGCTTTCTTT. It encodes CAISRGTGRYTEAFF.

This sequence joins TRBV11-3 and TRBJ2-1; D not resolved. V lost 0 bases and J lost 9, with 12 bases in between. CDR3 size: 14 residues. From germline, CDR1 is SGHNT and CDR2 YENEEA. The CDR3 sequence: CASSLDGAGGEQFF. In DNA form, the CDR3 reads TGTGCCAGCAGCTTAGACGGCGCTGGCGGTGAGCAGTTCTTC. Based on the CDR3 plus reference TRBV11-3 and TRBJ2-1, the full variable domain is EAGVVQSPRYKIIEKKQPVAFWCNPISGHNTLYWYLQNLGQGPELLIRYENEEAVDDSQLPKDRFSAERLKGVDSTLKIQPAELGDSAVYLCASSLDGAGGEQFFGPGTRLTVL.

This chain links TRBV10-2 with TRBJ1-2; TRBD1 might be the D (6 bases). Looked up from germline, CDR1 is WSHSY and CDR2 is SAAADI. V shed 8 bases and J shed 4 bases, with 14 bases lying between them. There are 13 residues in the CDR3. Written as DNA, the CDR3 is TGCGCCAGCGGGGCGGACAGTATCTATGGCTACACCTTC. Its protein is CASGADSIYGYTF.

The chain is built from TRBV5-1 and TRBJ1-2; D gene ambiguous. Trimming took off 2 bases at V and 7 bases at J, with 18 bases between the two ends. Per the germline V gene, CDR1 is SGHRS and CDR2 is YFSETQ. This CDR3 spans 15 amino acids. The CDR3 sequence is CASSFRAELNGGYTF. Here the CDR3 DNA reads TGCGCCAGCAGCTTTAGAGCAGAGTTAAATGGTGGCTACACCTTC.

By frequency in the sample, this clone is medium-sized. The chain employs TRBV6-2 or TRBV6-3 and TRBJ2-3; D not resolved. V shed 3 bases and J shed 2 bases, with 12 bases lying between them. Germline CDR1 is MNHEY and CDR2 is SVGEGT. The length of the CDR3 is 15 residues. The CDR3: CASSYAGAHTDTQYF. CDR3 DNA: TGTGCCAGCAGTTATGCTGGTGCGCACACAGATACGCAGTATTTT.